Listed below are T cell receptor beta chains from one sample, sequenced in a study of blood T cell repertoires in COVID-19. Measured with immunoSEQ multiplex PCR; TCRdb has only the in-frame clones, and not every one. The table has about 340,000 clones, 80% to 90% seen once. Input material: PBMCs or T cells enriched from blood (not recorded which). These receptors came from a woman aged 35 to 49 with acute COVID-19. Each CDR3 is given with its conserved first and last residue. Each record gives: clone size, V gene, D gene, J gene, CDR3 DNA, CDR3 protein. D genes are given only for firm matches. Size is stated for part of the rows, as once, few or many counts, or as a class when the clone is expanded.

size: -; V: TRBV5-1; D: -; J: TRBJ2-3; DNA: TGCGCCAGCAGCTTGGTGGGCATCACAGATACGCAGTATTTT; CDR3: CASSLVGITDTQYF
size: -; V: TRBV9; D: TRBD1; J: TRBJ1-3; DNA: TGTGCCAGCAGCAGAGACTACAGGGGGCCTGGAAACACCATATATTTT; CDR3: CASSRDYRGPGNTIYF
size: -; V: TRBV5-1; D: TRBD2; J: TRBJ2-3; DNA: TGCGCCAGCAGCTTGTCTTTAGCGGGGGGTGGCACAGATACGCAGTATTTT; CDR3: CASSLSLAGGGTDTQYF
size: -; V: TRBV19; D: TRBD1; J: TRBJ2-2; DNA: TGTGCCAGTAGCACCGGGACAGGGGGATATTCCGGGGAGCTGTTTTTT; CDR3: CASSTGTGGYSGELFF
size: -; V: TRBV4-3; D: TRBD2; J: TRBJ2-5; DNA: TGCGCCAGCAGCCAAGGGGAGGGGGGGAGACTAGCGGGCCGGAAAGAGACCCAGTACTTC; CDR3: CASSQGEGGRLAGRKETQYF
size: once; V: TRBV4-2; D: TRBD2; J: TRBJ2-7; DNA: TGTGCCAGCAGCCAAGGCGGGAGATCCGAGCAGTACTTC; CDR3: CASSQGGRSEQYF
size: -; V: TRBV24-1; D: TRBD1; J: TRBJ1-5; DNA: TGTGCCACCAGTGCGTCAGGGGGGAGCAATCAGCCCCAGCATTTT; CDR3: CATSASGGSNQPQHF
size: few; V: TRBV27; D: TRBD1; J: TRBJ2-2; DNA: TGTGCCAGCAGTTGGGGACAGGGAAACACCGGGGAGCTGTTTTTT; CDR3: CASSWGQGNTGELFF
size: -; V: TRBV7-8; D: TRBD1; J: TRBJ1-1; DNA: TGTGCCAGCAGCTTCTTCTGGACAGGGATGACTGAAGCTTTCTTT; CDR3: CASSFFWTGMTEAFF
size: -; V: TRBV19; D: -; J: TRBJ1-5; DNA: TGTGCCAGTAGTATGGTTTGGTACGGACTTCAGCCCCAGCATTTT; CDR3: CASSMVWYGLQPQHF
size: -; V: TRBV4-1; D: -; J: TRBJ1-5; DNA: TGCGCCAGCAGCCAGACAGATTCAAGCAATCAGCCCCAGCATTTT; CDR3: CASSQTDSSNQPQHF
size: -; V: TRBV4-1; D: TRBD1; J: TRBJ2-6; DNA: TGCGCCAGCAGCCTCGACAGGGCTGGGGCCAACGTCCTGACTTTC; CDR3: CASSLDRAGANVLTF
size: once; V: TRBV6-5; D: -; J: TRBJ2-7; DNA: TGTGCCAGCAGTTTCGACCGGAGCTCCTACGAGCAGTACTTC; CDR3: CASSFDRSSYEQYF
size: few; V: TRBV18; D: TRBD1; J: TRBJ1-6; DNA: TGTGCCAGCTCACCAGGGACAGTCTATAATTCACCCCTCCACTTT; CDR3: CASSPGTVYNSPLHF
size: -; V: TRBV28; D: -; J: TRBJ1-3; DNA: TGTGCCAGCATTGAGGGAAGTAGAAACACCATATATTTT; CDR3: CASIEGSRNTIYF
size: -; V: TRBV2; D: TRBD2; J: TRBJ2-1; DNA: TGTGCCAGCAGGGTTGGCGGGGGGGCCTATGAGCAGTTCTTC; CDR3: CASRVGGGAYEQFF
size: few; V: TRBV7-8; D: TRBD1; J: TRBJ1-1; DNA: TGTGCCAGCAGCGCAGGGGGGACAGGCACTGAAGCTTTCTTT; CDR3: CASSAGGTGTEAFF
size: -; V: TRBV19; D: -; J: TRBJ2-1; DNA: TGTGCCAGTAGTATAGCCCTCGGGGGGCCAACCTACAATGAGCAGTTCTTC; CDR3: CASSIALGGPTYNEQFF
size: once; V: TRBV6-5; D: TRBD2; J: TRBJ2-4; DNA: TGTGCCAGCAGTTACGGGACTAGCGGTCACATTCAGTACTTC; CDR3: CASSYGTSGHIQYF
size: -; V: TRBV27; D: TRBD1; J: TRBJ1-1; DNA: TGTGCCAGCAGTTTGCCCCAGGGGGCAAGAACTTTCTTT; CDR3: CASSLPQGARTFF
size: -; V: TRBV20-1; D: -; J: TRBJ1-4; DNA: TGCAGTGCTCGGACAGATGAAAAACTGTTTTTT; CDR3: CSARTDEKLFF
size: few; V: TRBV15; D: -; J: TRBJ1-2; DNA: TGTGCCACCAGCAGAGATCAGGTTAACTATGGCTACACCTTC; CDR3: CATSRDQVNYGYTF